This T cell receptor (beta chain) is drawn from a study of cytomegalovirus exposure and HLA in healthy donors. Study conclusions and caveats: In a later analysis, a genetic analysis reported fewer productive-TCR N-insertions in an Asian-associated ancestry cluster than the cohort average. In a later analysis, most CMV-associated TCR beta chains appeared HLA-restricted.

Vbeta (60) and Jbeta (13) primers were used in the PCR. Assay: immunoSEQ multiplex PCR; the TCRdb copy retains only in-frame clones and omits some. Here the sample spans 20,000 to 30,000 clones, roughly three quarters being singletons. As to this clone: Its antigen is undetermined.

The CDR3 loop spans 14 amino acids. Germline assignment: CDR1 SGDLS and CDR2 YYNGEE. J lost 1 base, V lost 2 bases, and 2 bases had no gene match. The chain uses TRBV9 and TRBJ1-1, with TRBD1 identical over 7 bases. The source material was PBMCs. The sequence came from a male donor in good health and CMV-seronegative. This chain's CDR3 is CASSVSGGNTEAFF. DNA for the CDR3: TGTGCCAGCAGCGTTTCAGGGGGGAACACTGAAGCTTTCTTT.